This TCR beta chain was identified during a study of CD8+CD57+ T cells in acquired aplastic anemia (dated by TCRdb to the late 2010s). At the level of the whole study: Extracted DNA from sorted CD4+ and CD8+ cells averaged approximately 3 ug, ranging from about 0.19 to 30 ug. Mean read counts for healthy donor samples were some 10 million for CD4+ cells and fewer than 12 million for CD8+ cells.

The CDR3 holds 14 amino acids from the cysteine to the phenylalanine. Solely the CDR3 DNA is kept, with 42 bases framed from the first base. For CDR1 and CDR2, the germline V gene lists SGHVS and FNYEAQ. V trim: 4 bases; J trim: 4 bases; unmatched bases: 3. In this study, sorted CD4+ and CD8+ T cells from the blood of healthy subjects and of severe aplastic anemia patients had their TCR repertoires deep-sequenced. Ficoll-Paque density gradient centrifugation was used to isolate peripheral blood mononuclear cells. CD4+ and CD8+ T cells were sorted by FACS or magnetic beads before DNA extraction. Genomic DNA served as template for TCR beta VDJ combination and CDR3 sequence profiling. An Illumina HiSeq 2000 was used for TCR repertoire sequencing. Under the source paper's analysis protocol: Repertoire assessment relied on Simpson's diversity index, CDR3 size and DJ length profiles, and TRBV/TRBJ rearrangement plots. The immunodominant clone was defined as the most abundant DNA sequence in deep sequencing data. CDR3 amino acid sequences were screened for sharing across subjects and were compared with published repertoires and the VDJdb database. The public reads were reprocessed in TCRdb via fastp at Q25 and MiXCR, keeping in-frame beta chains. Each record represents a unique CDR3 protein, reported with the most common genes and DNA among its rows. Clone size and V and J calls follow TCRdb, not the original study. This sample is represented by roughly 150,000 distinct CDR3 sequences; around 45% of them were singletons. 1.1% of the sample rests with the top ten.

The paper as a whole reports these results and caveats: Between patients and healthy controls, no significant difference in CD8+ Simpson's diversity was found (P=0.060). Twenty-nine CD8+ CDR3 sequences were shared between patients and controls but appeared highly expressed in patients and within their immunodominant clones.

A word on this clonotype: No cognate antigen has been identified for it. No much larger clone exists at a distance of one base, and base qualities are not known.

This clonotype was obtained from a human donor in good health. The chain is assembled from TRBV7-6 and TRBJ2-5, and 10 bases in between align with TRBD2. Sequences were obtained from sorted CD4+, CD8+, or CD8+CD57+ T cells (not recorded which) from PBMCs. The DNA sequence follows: TGTGCCAGCAGCTCTAGCGGGGGTCTAGAGACCCAGTACTTC. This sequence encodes CASSSSGGLETQYF.